Below are 29 T cell receptor beta chains sequenced from a single sample in a study of PD-1 blockade in classical Hodgkin lymphoma. Time point: cycle 4 day 1 (C4D1), after 6 weeks of nivolumab. No patient escaped relapse after autologous stem cell transplantation, and brentuximab vedotin exposure varied. Libraries were prepared by immunoSEQ multiplex PCR; TCRdb keeps only in-frame clonotypes and omits some of them. The sample lists under 45,000 clones, 60% to 80% occurring once. The specimen was peripheral blood mononuclear cells (PBMCs), collected before the fourth cycle of nivolumab. These receptors were collected from a human donor with classical Hodgkin lymphoma.

In this sample, this clone is medium-sized. The chain is built from TRBV30 and TRBJ2-1, with 8 bases lining up with TRBD1. Looked up from germline, CDR1 is GTSNPN and CDR2 is SVGIG (reference sequence). Trimming at V came to 1 base and at J to 7 bases, leaving 6 bases not matched to a gene. The length of the CDR3 is 14 residues. CDR3 residues: CAWSDGQGLNEQFF. The CDR3 DNA sequence: TGTGCCTGGAGTGACGGACAGGGCTTAAATGAGCAGTTCTTC.

The rearrangement links TRBV5-2 to TRBJ1-2; TRBD1 is taken as the D call from the table, unchecked against the DNA. TRBV5-2 corresponds to a pseudogene. This CDR3 is 16 amino acids long. The CDR3 coding sequence is TGCGCCAGCAGCCAAGACGGACAGGGTGATAGCTATGGCTACACCTTC. Encoded protein: CASSQDGQGDSYGYTF.

V is TRBV10-3 and J is TRBJ2-7; D may be TRBD1 or TRBD2 (5 bases each). V lost 5 bases and J 5 bases, leaving 13 bases between the germline ends. The CDR3 loop spans 13 amino acids. CDR1 is ENHRY, CDR2 SYGVKD, per germline. In DNA form, the CDR3 reads TGTGCCATCAGTTATGCAGGGACGAACGAGCAGTACTTC. Its protein is CAISYAGTNEQYF.

The chain uses TRBV11-2 and TRBJ2-7; TRBD1 matches at 7 bases. Germline loops: CDR1 SGHAT, CDR2 FQNNGV. V was clipped by 6 bases and J by 3 bases; unmatched bases: 20. There are 18 residues in the CDR3. The CDR3 spells CASSNPLDRALNRYEQYF. The CDR3 region has the DNA TGTGCCAGCAGTAACCCGCTCGACAGGGCACTAAATCGCTACGAGCAGTACTTC.

This chain connects TRBV7-8 to TRBJ1-5; maybe TRBD1 (6 bases). Trimming left V 1 base short and J 0 bases short, with 19 bases between. Germline V gene lookup returns CDR1 SGHVS and CDR2 FQNEAQ. This CDR3 comprises 19 residues. The DNA of the CDR3 is TGTGCCAGCAGCTTAGGGGGGCAGGGAAACCCGTATAGCAATCAGCCCCAGCATTTT. Translating gives CASSLGGQGNPYSNQPQHF.

This chain connects TRBV2 to TRBJ2-7, with TRBD2 identical over 7 bases. The CDR3 sequence is 13 residues long. V trimming: 7 bases; J trimming: 5 bases; junction bases outside the gene matches: 8. Germline loops: CDR1 SNHLY, CDR2 FYNNEI. The CDR3 is CASTGGVIHEQYF. CDR3 DNA sequence: TGTGCCAGCACGGGGGGTGTCATCCACGAGCAGTACTTC. Based on the CDR3 plus reference TRBV2 and TRBJ2-7, the full variable domain is EPEVTQTPSHQVTQMGQEVILRCVPISNHLYFYWYRQILGQKVEFLVSFYNNEISEKSEIFDDQFSVERPDGSNFTLKIRSTKLEDSAMYFCASTGGVIHEQYFGPGTRLTVT.

The chain couples TRBV11-3 to TRBJ2-2, with D perhaps matching TRBD2 (7 bases). Trimming removed 3 bases from V and 2 bases from J, with 16 bases in between. Germline V gene data show CDR1 as SGHNT and CDR2 as YENEEA. This CDR3 comprises 17 residues. As DNA, the CDR3 is TGTGCCAGCAGCTTCTTCCGCGGGGGCGCTAACACCGGGGAGCTGTTTTTT. Translating it yields CASSFFRGGANTGELFF.

J is TRBJ1-1 and V is TRBV7-2, with D possibly matching TRBD1 (6 bases). The CDR3 sequence is 14 residues long. The ends were cut back, 2 bases at V and 1 base at J, with 8 bases in the middle. Germline V CDR1 and CDR2: SGHTA, FQGNSA. CDR3 sequence (DNA): TGTGCCAGCAGCTTATCGGGACAGAACACTGAAGCTTTCTTT. This gives the protein CASSLSGQNTEAFF.

V gene TRBV20-1 combines with J gene TRBJ2-7; TRBD1 might be the D (6 bases). The CDR3 is 11 residues long. V dropped 8 bases and J dropped 2 bases, with 10 bases sitting between them. Germline values: CDR1 DFQATT, CDR2 SNEGSKA (reference sequence). The CDR3 DNA reads as TGCAGTATCGGGACACCCTACGAGCAGTACTTC. It codes for CSIGTPYEQYF.

This chain links TRBV4-2 with TRBJ2-1; 7 nucleotides align to TRBD2. Germline CDR1 LGHNA, CDR2 YNFKEQ. V lost 0 bases to trimming and J lost 7 bases; unmatched junction nucleotides: 9. The CDR3 is 16 residues long. CDR3 region: CASSQDGWQGGNEQFF. Here the CDR3 DNA reads TGTGCCAGCAGCCAAGATGGGTGGCAGGGAGGGAATGAGCAGTTCTTC.

In its sample, this clone was seen a few times. This chain links TRBV29-1 with TRBJ2-7, with D maybe TRBD2 (7 bases). CDR1 is SQVTM, CDR2 ANQGSEA, per germline. The CDR3 totals 14 residues. Trimming took off 6 bases at V and 2 bases at J, with 17 bases between the two ends. In DNA form, the CDR3 reads TGCAGCGTGCTAGAGGGGGGGATCCCCTACGAGCAGTACTTC. This sequence encodes CSVLEGGIPYEQYF.

The chain combines TRBV5-4 with TRBJ1-1; 8 bases fit TRBD1. V lost 3 bases, J lost 2 bases, and 9 bases stayed unmatched. CDR1 is SGHNT and CDR2 is YYREEE in the germline V gene (reference sequence). This CDR3 contains 16 residues. The DNA of the CDR3 is TGTGCCAGCAGCTACGACCAGGGGGCTCGAAACACTGAAGCTTTCTTT. It translates to CASSYDQGARNTEAFF.

The CDR3 DNA is TGTGCCAGTAGTTCAGGACCGGGACCGACCAGCTCCTATAATTCACCCCTCCACTTT. Its protein is CASSSGPGPTSSYNSPLHF. The chain employs TRBV19 and TRBJ1-6, with D possibly TRBD1 on 5 matching bases. The CDR3 sequence is 19 residues long. Germline-derived CDR1 and CDR2 are LNHDA and SQIVND (reference sequence). Trimming stripped 5 bases from V and 0 bases from J, with 20 bases between. The complete variable domain, with remaining parts taken from reference TRBV19 and TRBJ1-6, reads DGGITQSPKYLFRKEGQNVTLSCEQNLNHDAMYWYRQDPGQGLRLIYYSQIVNDFQKGDIAEGYSVSREKKESFPLTVTSAQKNPTAFYLCASSSGPGPTSSYNSPLHFGNGTRLTVT.

This clone occurred many times. This rearrangement joins TRBV7-2 to TRBJ2-7; D may match TRBD1 or TRBD2 (5 bases each). The CDR3 runs 15 residues. V lost 5 bases and J 2 bases, leaving 16 bases between the germline ends. Germline V lookup: CDR1 SGHTA, CDR2 FQGNSA. In DNA form, the CDR3 reads TGTGCCAGCAGCGCCCGGGACGGACTGACCTACGAGCAGTACTTC. Its protein is CASSARDGLTYEQYF.

This sequence joins TRBV29-1 and TRBJ1-4; 7 bases agree with TRBD1. The CDR3 covers 14 residues. V lost 4 bases and J lost 7; bases outside the gene matches: 9. Germline V gene sequence: CDR1 SQVTM, CDR2 ANQGSEA. CDR3 residues: CSVVHTGASEKLFF. As DNA, the CDR3 is TGCAGCGTTGTCCATACAGGGGCCTCTGAAAAACTGTTTTTT.

The chain uses TRBV11-1 and TRBJ1-5, with 8 bases lining up with TRBD1. V lost 5 bases to trimming and J lost 4 bases; unmatched junction nucleotides: 7. CDR3 size: 15 residues. The germline V gene has CDR1 SGHAT and CDR2 FQDESV (reference sequence). The CDR3 reads CASSPGQGWNQPQHF. For the CDR3, the DNA is TGTGCCAGCAGCCCAGGACAGGGTTGGAATCAGCCCCAGCATTTT.

This clone was detected only a few times. The chain joins TRBV27 to TRBJ2-1; the D is unclear. The CDR3 is 13 residues long. Germline CDR1 MNHEY, CDR2 SMNVEV (reference sequence). The V gene lost 8 bases and the J gene lost 1 base, with 9 bases spanning the gap. CDR3 in DNA: TGTGCCAGCGGGGAACAGTCCTACAATGAGCAGTTCTTC. Translating it yields CASGEQSYNEQFF.

This sequence joins TRBV6-1 and TRBJ1-4, with 7 positions matching TRBD1. Germline CDR1 is MNHNS and CDR2 is SASEGT. Trimming at V came to 4 bases and at J to 5 bases, leaving 4 bases not matched to a gene. The CDR3 totals 14 residues. The CDR3 protein is CASSVGRGNEKLFF. The CDR3 bases are TGTGCCAGCAGTGTGGGCAGGGGGAATGAAAAACTGTTTTTT.

J is TRBJ1-1 and V is TRBV19; no definite D call. CDR3 length equals 11 residues. The germline V gene encodes CDR1 LNHDA and CDR2 SQIVND (reference sequence). Trimming took off 11 bases at V and 1 base at J, with 8 bases between the two ends. CDR3 amino acids: CASIQNTEAFF. The CDR3 region has the DNA TGTGCCTCCATTCAGAACACTGAAGCTTTCTTT.

The chain has TRBV9 and TRBJ2-5; D gene uncertain. CDR3 length: 13 residues. Germline V gene sequence: CDR1 SGDLS, CDR2 YYNGEE. V was cut by 0 bases and J by 0 bases, with 3 bases left in between. Here the CDR3 DNA reads TGTGCCAGCAGCGTAGGGAACCAAGAGACCCAGTACTTC. Amino acid sequence: CASSVGNQETQYF.

The genes are TRBV7-9 and TRBJ2-3; tentative D call: TRBD2 (7 bases). Germline lookup yields CDR1 SEHNR and CDR2 FQNEAQ (reference sequence). Trimming cost V 5 bases and J 0 bases, with 15 bases left between them. This CDR3 has 16 residues. The CDR3 DNA is TGTGCCAGCAGCCCGTGGGGGCGGGAGAGCACAGATACGCAGTATTTT. It specifies CASSPWGRESTDTQYF.

V and J are TRBV27 and TRBJ1-5, with a possible D match to TRBD1 (5 bases). Trimming took off 7 bases at V and 6 bases at J, with 13 bases between the two ends. Per the germline V gene, CDR1 is MNHEY and CDR2 is SMNVEV (reference sequence). This CDR3 is built from 13 residues. The DNA of the CDR3 is TGTGCCAGCAAATCGACGGGGGGTCAGCCCCAGCATTTT. Encoded protein: CASKSTGGQPQHF.

This clone appeared once. The chain is built from TRBV19 and TRBJ1-5; maybe TRBD1 (5 bases). Deletions cut 4 bases from V and 3 bases from J, with 13 bases between. The CDR3 totals 15 residues. Germline V gene lookup returns CDR1 LNHDA and CDR2 SQIVND (reference sequence). CDR3 region: CASSSRDRPNQPQHF. DNA of the CDR3: TGTGCCAGTAGTAGTAGGGACCGACCCAATCAGCCCCAGCATTTT. Drawing the rest from reference TRBV19 and TRBJ1-5, the complete variable domain is DGGITQSPKYLFRKEGQNVTLSCEQNLNHDAMYWYRQDPGQGLRLIYYSQIVNDFQKGDIAEGYSVSREKKESFPLTVTSAQKNPTAFYLCASSSRDRPNQPQHFGDGTRLSIL.

On this clone: At one boundary the junction diverges from the germline segment, which might be a read error. The rearrangement links TRBV5-4 to TRBJ2-1; D possibly corresponds to TRBD1 (6 bases). CDR1 and CDR2 (germline): SGHNT, YYREEE (reference sequence). CDR3 length: 14 amino acids. The CDR3 region is CASSMGAENNERFF. CDR3 DNA: TGTGCCAGCAGCATGGGGGCTGAGAACAATGAGCGGTTCTTC.

The chain carries TRBV6-1 and TRBJ2-7; D is possibly TRBD1 (5 bases). V shed 1 base and J shed 2 bases, with 12 bases lying between them. The CDR3 loop spans 15 amino acids. Germline V gives CDR1 MNHNS, CDR2 SASEGT. CDR3 sequence reads: CASSEEQQETYEQYF. The CDR3 nucleotides are TGTGCCAGCAGTGAAGAGCAACAGGAGACCTACGAGCAGTACTTC.

The chain combines TRBV4-3 with TRBJ2-3, with unresolved D. Deletions cut 2 bases from V and 2 bases from J, with 14 bases between. Germline V gene sequence: CDR1 LGHNA, CDR2 YSLEER. This CDR3 comprises 16 residues. The CDR3 loop reads CASSQRAFLLTDTQYF. The CDR3 bases are TGCGCCAGCAGCCAACGCGCCTTTCTCCTCACAGATACGCAGTATTTT.

The chain employs TRBV10-1 and TRBJ2-1; 8 bases are a match to TRBD2. V lost 2 bases, J lost 2 bases, and 5 bases stayed unmatched. The germline gives CDR1 WNHNN, CDR2 SYGVQD (reference sequence). The CDR3 consists of 16 residues. The CDR3 sequence is CASSEVTGGAYNEQFF. The CDR3 DNA follows: TGCGCCAGCAGTGAGGTTACGGGGGGGGCCTACAATGAGCAGTTCTTC.

This clone showed up just a few times. The V gene is TRBV10-3, the J gene TRBJ1-3; 9 bases line up with TRBD1. The germline V gene encodes CDR1 ENHRY and CDR2 SYGVKD. The CDR3 has 16 residues. V dropped 10 bases and J dropped 0; count of bases not matched to a gene: 10. The CDR3 bases are TGTGCCACCCCGGGACAGGGTGAGTTCTCTGGAAACACCATATATTTT. Translating it yields CATPGQGEFSGNTIYF.

This rearrangement joins TRBV5-1 to TRBJ2-2; D possibly corresponds to TRBD1 (5 bases). The germline CDR1 and CDR2 sequences are SGHRS and YFSETQ. V lost 0 bases, J lost 1 base, and 10 bases lay in between. The CDR3 has 16 amino acids. CDR3 in amino acids: CASSLGSGLNTGELFF. As DNA, the CDR3 is TGCGCCAGCAGCTTGGGCTCAGGGCTGAACACCGGGGAGCTGTTTTTT.